The 7 T cell receptor beta chains below come from one sample, sequenced in a study of STAT5B mutations in CD4+ large granular lymphocyte leukemia. Sequenced by immunoSEQ multiplex PCR; TCRdb stores in-frame clones only, minus some. The sample includes 30,000 to 40,000 clones, about 80% of them seen just once. The material sequenced was CD4+ T cells from blood buffy coats. Receptors were obtained from a human donor in good health.

This sequence joins TRBV27 and TRBJ1-2; weak D call: TRBD1 (5 bases). The CDR3 covers 13 residues. Trimming removed 6 bases from V and 2 bases from J, with 10 bases in between. CDR1 and CDR2 from the germline V gene are MNHEY and SMNVEV (reference sequence). CDR3 protein: CASRRQSNYGYTF. The CDR3 DNA follows: TGTGCCAGCAGACGACAGAGCAACTATGGCTACACCTTC.

This sequence joins TRBV5-1 and TRBJ2-7; D may be TRBD2 (5 bases). This CDR3 has 13 amino acids. CDR1 and CDR2 from the germline V gene are SGHRS and YFSETQ. Trimming cost V 3 bases and J 2 bases, with 9 bases left between them. CDR3 coding DNA: TGCGCCAGCAGCTCTGAGGGTCCCTACGAGCAGTACTTC. Its translation is CASSSEGPYEQYF.

The V gene is TRBV10-3, the J gene TRBJ1-5; 8 bases are shared with TRBD1. CDR1 is ENHRY and CDR2 is SYGVKD in the germline V gene. The V gene end was trimmed by 6 bases and the J gene end by 6 bases; junction bases not matched to a gene: 4. This CDR3 comprises 13 residues. The chain's CDR3 is CAIRDRDGQPQHF. CDR3 DNA sequence: TGTGCCATCAGGGACAGGGACGGTCAGCCCCAGCATTTT.

The chain is built from TRBV21-1 and TRBJ1-3; the table's D call, TRBD1, was not checked against the DNA. TRBV21-1 is tagged as a pseudogene. CDR3 length equals 17 residues. The CDR3 protein is CASSKARQLTSGNTIYF. The CDR3 DNA is TGTGCCAGCAGCAAAGCAAGACAGCTAACCTCTGGAAACACCATATATTTT.

The chain employs TRBV9 and TRBJ2-3; the D gene is possibly TRBD2 (7 bases). The ends were cut back, 2 bases at V and 2 bases at J, with 15 bases in the middle. Germline CDR1 is SGDLS and CDR2 is YYNGEE. CDR3 length: 16 amino acids. The chain's CDR3 is CASSVLTGRDTDTQYF. The CDR3 nucleotides read TGTGCCAGCAGCGTTTTAACAGGGAGGGACACAGATACGCAGTATTTT.

In DNA, the CDR3 is TGTGCCAGCTCGAGGGACAGGGTTTGGGAAAAACTGTTTTTT. Its protein product is CASSRDRVWEKLFF. The rearrangement uses TRBV18 and TRBJ1-4; TRBD1 aligns across 9 bases. V trimming: 6 bases; J trimming: 8 bases; junction bases outside the gene matches: 7. Germline CDR1 and CDR2: KGHSH and LQKENI. This CDR3 spans 14 amino acids.

The genes are TRBV20-1 and TRBJ2-5, with D unclear. V lost 8 bases and J lost 5, with 12 bases in between. The germline V gene has CDR1 DFQATT and CDR2 SNEGSKA (reference sequence). The CDR3 is 11 amino acids. CDR3 nucleotide sequence: TGCAGTAAGGGCAGTGGGGAGACCCAGTACTTC. Residues: CSKGSGETQYF.